Below are 26 T cell receptor beta chains sequenced from a single sample in a study of post-analysis software for immune sequencing data. cDNA libraries of TCR beta carried unique molecular identifiers. TCRdb redid the calling of the PCR reads with MiXCR, one entry per CDR3 protein. The top ten hold over 4.5% of the sample, which has 750,000 to 900,000 distinct CDR3 sequences, about 43% seen once. Study findings and constraints: When patients were compared with controls, about five TRBV segments were more frequent, TRBV5-6, TRBV5-1 and TRBV20-1 among them.

These receptors have no known antigen. Specimen: blood. The receptors were gathered from a girl aged 5-17 years with multiple sclerosis.

A few counts support this clonotype. The chain is built from TRBV18 and TRBJ1-1; no definite D call. Trimming cost V 2 bases and J 6 bases, with 7 bases left between them. This CDR3 is built from 12 residues. CDR1 and CDR2 from the germline V gene are KGHSH and LQKENI. In nucleotides, the CDR3 is TGTGCCAGCTCACCAGGGGATGCTGAAGCTTTCTTT. Translated: CASSPGDAEAFF.

The chain links TRBV6-2 or TRBV6-3 to TRBJ2-1; TRBD1 aligns across 10 bases. CDR3 length: 13 amino acids. V gave up 6 bases and J gave up 9 bases; unmatched junction bases: 5. Per germline, CDR1 MNHEY and CDR2 SVGEGT. CDR3 sequence reads: CASSAGTGVEQFF. Here the CDR3 DNA reads TGTGCCAGCAGCGCCGGGACAGGGGTTGAGCAGTTCTTC.

The gene calls are TRBV5-1 and TRBJ2-7; tentative D call: TRBD1 (6 bases). Trimming took 1 base from V and 3 from J, leaving 8 bases between them. The CDR3 contains 13 residues. The germline CDR1 and CDR2 sequences are SGHRS and YFSETQ. This chain's CDR3 is CASSLQQGYEQYF. In nucleotides, the CDR3 is TGCGCCAGCAGCTTGCAACAGGGCTACGAGCAGTACTTC.

This clonotype was observed a few times. The chain recombines TRBV12-3 or TRBV12-4 with TRBJ2-1; 11 bases align to TRBD2. J gave up 8 bases and V 1 base, and 7 bases lay outside the gene matches. This CDR3 has 16 residues. The CDR3 protein is CASSLEVAGGPHEQFF. CDR3 in DNA: TGTGCCAGCAGTTTAGAGGTAGCGGGAGGGCCTCATGAGCAGTTCTTC.

This clonotype was seen once. V is TRBV7-8 and J is TRBJ2-2; possible D gene TRBD1, 6 bases. Trimming removed 5 bases from V and 3 bases from J, with 10 bases in between. Germline assignment: CDR1 SGHVS and CDR2 FQNEAQ. The CDR3 is made up of 14 amino acids. CDR3 coding DNA: TGTGCCAGCAGCGTGGGACAACACACCGGGGAGCTGTTTTTT. Translated: CASSVGQHTGELFF.

J is TRBJ2-7 and V is TRBV4-3; 10 bases line up with TRBD1. CDR3 length equals 16 residues. Germline V gene sequence: CDR1 LGHNA, CDR2 YSLEER. The J segment lost 6 bases and the V segment lost 4 bases, leaving 12 bases of the junction unmatched. The CDR3 coding sequence is TGCGCCAGCAGCCCCTCTGCCGGGACAGGGGACTGCGAGCAGTACTTC. Translated, it gives CASSPSAGTGDCEQYF.

The rearrangement links TRBV5-1 to TRBJ1-2; 7 bases map to TRBD1. Germline-derived CDR1 and CDR2 are SGHRS and YFSETQ. The CDR3 is made up of 16 amino acids. The junction had 14 bases not matched to a gene; V was cut back by 4 bases and J by 5 bases. In DNA, the CDR3 is TGCGCCAGCAGCCGTACGACAGGGCCATACTCGTATGGCTACACCTTC. It encodes CASSRTTGPYSYGYTF.

This clonotype was detected a few times. The rearrangement links TRBV27 to TRBJ2-1, with D unclear. Trimming pared 5 bases from V and 4 bases from J, leaving 15 bases between. Germline CDR1 MNHEY, CDR2 SMNVEV (reference sequence). The CDR3 runs 15 residues. For the CDR3, the DNA is TGTGCCAGCAGTACTTTAAAACGGATTTACAATGAGCAGTTCTTC. It is translated as CASSTLKRIYNEQFF.

This clonotype came up many times. The chain recombines TRBV7-8 with TRBJ2-7; 8 positions match TRBD2. CDR3 length equals 14 residues. Germline trimming cut 2 bases from V and 4 bases from J; bases unmatched to any gene: 4. CDR1 SGHVS and CDR2 FQNEAQ come from the germline V gene. This chain's CDR3 is CASSLSGLAYEQYF. CDR3 DNA: TGTGCCAGCAGCTTAAGCGGACTAGCTTACGAGCAGTACTTC.

This chain joins TRBV7-9 and TRBJ1-5; D is ambiguous. The CDR3 loop spans 14 amino acids. With 0 bases removed from V and 5 bases from J, the gap between germline ends came to 8 bases. Germline assignment: CDR1 SEHNR and CDR2 FQNEAQ (reference sequence). CDR3 amino acids: CASSLASVYQPQHF. The CDR3, as DNA: TGTGCCAGCAGCTTAGCGTCGGTGTATCAGCCCCAGCATTTT.

The genes are TRBV6-6 and TRBJ2-5, with 8 bases lining up with TRBD1. Germline assignment: CDR1 MNHNY and CDR2 SVGAGI (reference sequence). After removal of 0 bases from V and 4 bases from J, the junction contained 1 base not matched to a gene. The CDR3 is made up of 14 amino acids. The CDR3 reads CASSYSDRGETQYF. The CDR3, as DNA: TGTGCCAGCAGTTACTCCGACAGGGGAGAGACCCAGTACTTC.

The V and J genes are TRBV28 and TRBJ2-1; 7 nucleotides match TRBD2. CDR3 size: 16 residues. Germline loops: CDR1 MDHEN, CDR2 SYDVKM. With 7 bases clipped from V and 0 bases from J, the junction kept 9 bases outside the gene matches. DNA for the CDR3: TGTGCCAGCACCGACCCGCGGGACTACTCCTACAATGAGCAGTTCTTC. Residues: CASTDPRDYSYNEQFF.

The rearrangement uses TRBV7-9 and TRBJ1-5; D uncertain. Germline V gene sequence: CDR1 SEHNR, CDR2 FQNEAQ (reference sequence). The length of the CDR3 is 13 residues. Trimming took 1 base from V and 4 from J, leaving 5 bases between them. The CDR3: CASSLDFNQPQHF. CDR3 sequence (DNA): TGTGCCAGCAGCTTAGACTTTAATCAGCCCCAGCATTTT.

This chain links TRBV5-1 with TRBJ2-1; 11 bases are shared with TRBD2. CDR1 is SGHRS, CDR2 YFSETQ, per germline. Trimming at V came to 5 bases and at J to 6 bases, leaving 7 bases not matched to a gene. CDR3 length: 15 residues. CDR3 nucleotides: TGCGCCAGCAGATCTCTAGCGGGGGGCACCAATGAGCAGTTCTTC. It codes for CASRSLAGGTNEQFF. Looking up the rest from reference TRBV5-1 and TRBJ2-1 gives the full variable domain: KAGVTQTPRYLIKTRGQQVTLSCSPISGHRSVSWYQQTPGQGLQFLFEYFSETQRNKGNFPGRFSGRQFSNSRSEMNVSTLELGDSALYLCASRSLAGGTNEQFFGPGTRLTVL.

This clonotype was observed a few times. The chain uses TRBV6-5 and TRBJ1-6; 10 positions match TRBD1. The J segment lost 8 bases and the V segment lost 2 bases, leaving 0 bases of the junction unmatched. This CDR3 has 14 amino acids. In germline, CDR1 is MNHEY, CDR2 SVGAGI. The CDR3 DNA is TGTGCCAGCAGTTACGGGACAGGGGATTCACCCCTCCACTTT. This gives the protein CASSYGTGDSPLHF.

This clonotype occurred a few times. The chain recombines TRBV20-1 with TRBJ1-2; 10 positions agree with TRBD1. V was clipped by 1 base and J by 4 bases; unmatched bases: 3. CDR1 is DFQATT and CDR2 is SNEGSKA in the germline V gene (reference sequence). The CDR3 length is 14 residues. CDR3 amino acids: CSARGDRGVYGYTF. CDR3 DNA sequence: TGCAGTGCTAGAGGGGACAGGGGAGTCTATGGCTACACCTTC.

This chain joins TRBV5-1 and TRBJ2-5; either TRBD1 or TRBD2 may fit D (5 bases each). The J call may be wrong; the DNA end is better matched by TRBJ2-7. The V gene's germline CDR1 is SGHRS and CDR2 YFSETQ. The CDR3 loop spans 16 amino acids. CDR3 DNA: TGCGCCAGCAGCCCCGGAACCGGGACCAAAATATACGAGCAGTACTTC. Its protein product is CASSPGTGTKIYEQYF.

Worth noting for this clonotype: A read error may account for a junction end that differs from germline. In nucleotides, the CDR3 is TGTGCCAGCAGCCCGGAGGGGGCGGGGACCGGGGAGCGGTTTTTT. This sequence encodes CASSPEGAGTGERFF. The chain combines TRBV13 with TRBJ2-2; a possible D gene is TRBD1 (7 bases). Germline V lookup: CDR1 PRHDT, CDR2 FYEKMQ (reference sequence). The CDR3 is 15 residues long.

V is TRBV5-1 and J is TRBJ1-1; D remains ambiguous. Germline V lookup: CDR1 SGHRS, CDR2 YFSETQ. Between the trimmed V and J ends, which lost 0 bases and 8 bases, there was a span of 11 bases. This CDR3 has 13 amino acids. DNA of the CDR3: TGCGCCAGCAGCTTGGCCTGGCCGCGGGAAGCTTTCTTT. It specifies CASSLAWPREAFF. Using reference TRBV5-1 and TRBJ1-1 for the parts outside the CDR3, the full variable domain is KAGVTQTPRYLIKTRGQQVTLSCSPISGHRSVSWYQQTPGQGLQFLFEYFSETQRNKGNFPGRFSGRQFSNSRSEMNVSTLELGDSALYLCASSLAWPREAFFGQGTRLTVV.

A few counts support this clonotype. This chain joins TRBV7-2 and TRBJ2-7; 8 positions agree with TRBD2. Germline V gene sequence: CDR1 SGHTA, CDR2 FQGNSA. The CDR3 has 14 amino acids. With V trimmed by 5 bases and J by 3 bases, 6 bases remained unmatched. This CDR3 reads CASSGLALNYEQYF. CDR3 in DNA: TGTGCCAGCAGCGGACTAGCCCTAAACTACGAGCAGTACTTC. Together with reference TRBV7-2 and TRBJ2-7, the CDR3 gives the full variable domain: GAGVSQSPSNKVTEKGKDVELRCDPISGHTALYWYRQSLGQGLEFLIYFQGNSAPDKSGLPSDRFSAERTGGSVSTLTIQRTQQEDSAVYLCASSGLALNYEQYFGPGTRLTVT.

This clonotype was observed a few times. The rearrangement links TRBV4-2 to TRBJ2-5; either TRBD1 or TRBD2 may supply D (5 bases each). V lost 1 base, J lost 4 bases, and 13 bases lay in between. The CDR3 contains 15 residues. The germline CDR1 and CDR2 sequences are LGHNA and YNFKEQ. In DNA, the CDR3 is TGTGCCAGCAGCCAAGTTTTGGGGACCCTAGAGACCCAGTACTTC. Residues: CASSQVLGTLETQYF.

The J gene is TRBJ2-5, the V gene TRBV20-1; 8 bases agree with TRBD1. The J call may be wrong; the DNA end is better matched by TRBJ2-7. The V gene's germline CDR1 is DFQATT and CDR2 SNEGSKA (reference sequence). CDR3 size: 13 residues. The CDR3 reads CGLSGTGEAEQYF. DNA for the CDR3: TGCGGTTTGTCCGGGACAGGCGAGGCCGAGCAGTACTTC.

There are a few counts of this clonotype. The rearrangement uses TRBV6-5 and TRBJ2-7, with D perhaps matching TRBD1 (6 bases). Germline assignment: CDR1 MNHEY and CDR2 SVGAGI. Trimming pared 6 bases from V and 3 bases from J, leaving 18 bases between. This CDR3 comprises 15 residues. The CDR3 is CASSQVQGLVYEQYF. The CDR3, as DNA: TGTGCCAGCAGCCAAGTCCAGGGGCTCGTCTACGAGCAGTACTTC.

The rearrangement uses TRBV20-1 and TRBJ2-1; tentatively, D is TRBD2 (5 bases). V lost 1 base and J lost 5, with 12 bases in between. The germline gives CDR1 DFQATT, CDR2 SNEGSKA (reference sequence). The CDR3 contains 14 residues. CDR3 in DNA: TGCAGTGCTAGAGCAAGGGAGCCAAACAATGAGCAGTTCTTC. It yields the protein CSARAREPNNEQFF.

The rearrangement links TRBV6-1 to TRBJ2-5, with 8 nucleotides matching TRBD1. The J call is doubtful: the DNA matches TRBJ2-7 better. The CDR3 contains 14 residues. CDR1 MNHNS and CDR2 SASEGT come from the germline V gene. The chain's CDR3 is CASLRGQGSYEQYF. CDR3 nucleotides: TGTGCCAGCCTAAGAGGACAGGGCTCCTACGAGCAGTACTTC.

The chain recombines TRBV20-1 with TRBJ2-7; 7 nucleotides align to TRBD2. Losses at the gene ends were 5 bases for V and 5 bases for J; bases not matched to a gene: 12. Germline values: CDR1 DFQATT, CDR2 SNEGSKA (reference sequence). This CDR3 is built from 14 residues. The CDR3 spells CSAGPTAGLNEQYF. CDR3 nucleotides: TGCAGTGCTGGCCCCACGGCGGGACTAAACGAGCAGTACTTC.